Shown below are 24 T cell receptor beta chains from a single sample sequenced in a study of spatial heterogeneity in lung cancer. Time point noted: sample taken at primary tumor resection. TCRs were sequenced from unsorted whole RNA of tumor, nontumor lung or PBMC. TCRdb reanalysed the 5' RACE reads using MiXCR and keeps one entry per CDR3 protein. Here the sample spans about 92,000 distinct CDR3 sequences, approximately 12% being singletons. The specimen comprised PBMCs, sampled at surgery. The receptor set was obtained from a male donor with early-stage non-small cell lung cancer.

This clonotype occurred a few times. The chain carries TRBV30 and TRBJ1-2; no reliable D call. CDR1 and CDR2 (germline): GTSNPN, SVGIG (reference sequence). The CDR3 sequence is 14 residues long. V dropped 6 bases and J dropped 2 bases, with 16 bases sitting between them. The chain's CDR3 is CACSLALANYGYTF. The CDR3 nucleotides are TGTGCCTGCAGTCTCGCATTGGCGAACTATGGCTACACCTTC.

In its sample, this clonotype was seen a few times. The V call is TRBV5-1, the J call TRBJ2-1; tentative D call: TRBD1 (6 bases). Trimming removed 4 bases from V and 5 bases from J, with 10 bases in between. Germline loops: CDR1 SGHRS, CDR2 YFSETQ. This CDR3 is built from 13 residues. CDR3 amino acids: CASSLRTDNEQFF. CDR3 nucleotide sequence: TGCGCCAGCAGCCTGCGGACAGACAATGAGCAGTTCTTC.

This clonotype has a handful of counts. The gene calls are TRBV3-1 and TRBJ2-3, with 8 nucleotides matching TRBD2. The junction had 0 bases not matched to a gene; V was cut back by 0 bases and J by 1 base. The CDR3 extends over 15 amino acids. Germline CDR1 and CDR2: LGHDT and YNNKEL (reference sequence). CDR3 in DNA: TGTGCCAGCAGCCAAGAGACTAGCGGCACAGATACGCAGTATTTT. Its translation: CASSQETSGTDTQYF.

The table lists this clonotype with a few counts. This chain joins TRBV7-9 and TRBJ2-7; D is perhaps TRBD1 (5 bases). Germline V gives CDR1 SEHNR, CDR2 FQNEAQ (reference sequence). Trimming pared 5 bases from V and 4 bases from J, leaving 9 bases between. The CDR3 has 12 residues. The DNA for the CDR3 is TGTGCCAGCAGCATGACAGCGTACGAGCAGTACTTC. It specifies CASSMTAYEQYF.

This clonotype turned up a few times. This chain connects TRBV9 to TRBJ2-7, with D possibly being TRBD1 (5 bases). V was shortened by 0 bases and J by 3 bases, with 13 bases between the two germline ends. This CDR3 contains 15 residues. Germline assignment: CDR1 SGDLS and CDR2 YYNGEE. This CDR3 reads CASSVAIGQGYEQYF. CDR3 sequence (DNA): TGTGCCAGCAGCGTAGCGATTGGTCAGGGCTACGAGCAGTACTTC.

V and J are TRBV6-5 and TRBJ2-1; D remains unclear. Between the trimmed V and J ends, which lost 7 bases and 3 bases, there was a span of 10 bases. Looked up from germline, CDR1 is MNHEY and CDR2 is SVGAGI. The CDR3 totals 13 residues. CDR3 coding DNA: TGTGCCAGCATGGGGTTCGTCTACAATGAGCAGTTCTTC. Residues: CASMGFVYNEQFF.

The CDR3 sequence: CASSLVGHEQYF. CDR3 bases: TGCGCCAGCAGCTTGGTCGGGCACGAGCAGTACTTC. The chain is built from TRBV5-1 and TRBJ2-7; D ambiguous. V lost 0 bases, J lost 5 bases, and 6 bases lay in between. Per the germline V gene, CDR1 is SGHRS and CDR2 is YFSETQ. This CDR3 has 12 residues.

The CDR3 loop is CATSDFGWGRNTGELFF. The CDR3 region has the DNA TGTGCCACCAGTGATTTCGGCTGGGGCAGGAACACCGGGGAGCTGTTTTTT. The chain carries TRBV24-1 and TRBJ2-2, with D possibly being TRBD1 (5 bases). The CDR3 extends over 17 amino acids. Germline V gene lookup returns CDR1 KGHDR and CDR2 SFDVKD. Trimming took 1 base from V and 1 from J, leaving 12 bases between them.

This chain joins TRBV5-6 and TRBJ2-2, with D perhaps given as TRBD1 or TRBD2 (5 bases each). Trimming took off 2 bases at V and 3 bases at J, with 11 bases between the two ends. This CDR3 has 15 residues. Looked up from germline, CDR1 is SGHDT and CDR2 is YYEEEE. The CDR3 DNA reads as TGTGCCAGCAGCTTTTCCAGGGACCACACCGGGGAGCTGTTTTTT. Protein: CASSFSRDHTGELFF.

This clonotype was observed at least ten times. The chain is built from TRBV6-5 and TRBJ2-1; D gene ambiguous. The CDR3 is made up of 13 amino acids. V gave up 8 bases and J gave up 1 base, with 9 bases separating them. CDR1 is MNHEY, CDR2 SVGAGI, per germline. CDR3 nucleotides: TGTGCCAGCTCTCCGTCATCCTACAATGAGCAGTTCTTC. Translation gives CASSPSSYNEQFF.

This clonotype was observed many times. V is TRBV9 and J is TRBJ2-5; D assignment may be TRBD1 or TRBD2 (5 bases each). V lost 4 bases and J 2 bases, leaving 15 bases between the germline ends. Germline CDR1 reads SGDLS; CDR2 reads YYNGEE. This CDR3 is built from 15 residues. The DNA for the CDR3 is TGTGCCAGCAGCACCTCCGGGACGCAACAAGAGACCCAGTACTTC. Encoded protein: CASSTSGTQQETQYF.

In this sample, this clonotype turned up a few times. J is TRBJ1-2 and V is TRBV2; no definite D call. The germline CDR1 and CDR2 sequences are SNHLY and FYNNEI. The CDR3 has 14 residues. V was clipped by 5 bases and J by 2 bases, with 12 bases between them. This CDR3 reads CASSPLSGNYGYTF. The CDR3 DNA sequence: TGTGCCAGCAGTCCCCTCTCAGGAAACTATGGCTACACCTTC.

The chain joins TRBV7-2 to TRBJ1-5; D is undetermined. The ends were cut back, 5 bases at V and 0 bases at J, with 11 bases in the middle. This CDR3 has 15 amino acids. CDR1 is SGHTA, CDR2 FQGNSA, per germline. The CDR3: CASSIAVYSNQPQHF. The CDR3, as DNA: TGTGCCAGCAGCATTGCAGTTTATAGCAATCAGCCCCAGCATTTT.

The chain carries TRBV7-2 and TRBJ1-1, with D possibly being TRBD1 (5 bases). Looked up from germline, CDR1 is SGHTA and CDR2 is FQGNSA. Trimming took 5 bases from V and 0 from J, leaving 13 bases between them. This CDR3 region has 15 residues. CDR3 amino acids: CASSRNAGMNTEAFF. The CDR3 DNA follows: TGTGCCAGCAGCCGAAATGCAGGGATGAACACTGAAGCTTTCTTT.

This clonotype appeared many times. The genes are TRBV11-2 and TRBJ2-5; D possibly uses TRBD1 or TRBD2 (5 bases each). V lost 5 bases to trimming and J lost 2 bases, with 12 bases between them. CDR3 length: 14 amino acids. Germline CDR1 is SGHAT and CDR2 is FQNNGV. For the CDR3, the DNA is TGTGCCAGCAGCCGGTTGGGGGTTCAAGAGACCCAGTACTTC. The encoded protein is CASSRLGVQETQYF.

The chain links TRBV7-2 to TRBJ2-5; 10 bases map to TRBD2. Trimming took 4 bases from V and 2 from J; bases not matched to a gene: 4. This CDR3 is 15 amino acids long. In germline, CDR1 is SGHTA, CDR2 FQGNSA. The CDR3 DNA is TGTGCCAGCAGCTACTTAGCGGGGGGTCAAGAGACCCAGTACTTC. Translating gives CASSYLAGGQETQYF.

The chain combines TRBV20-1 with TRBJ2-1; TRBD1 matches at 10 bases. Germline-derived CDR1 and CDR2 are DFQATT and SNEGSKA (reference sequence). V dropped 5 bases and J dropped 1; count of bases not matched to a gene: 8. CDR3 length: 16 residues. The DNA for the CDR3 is TGCAGTGCTGGACCCCGGGACAGGGGTTCCTACAATGAGCAGTTCTTC. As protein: CSAGPRDRGSYNEQFF.

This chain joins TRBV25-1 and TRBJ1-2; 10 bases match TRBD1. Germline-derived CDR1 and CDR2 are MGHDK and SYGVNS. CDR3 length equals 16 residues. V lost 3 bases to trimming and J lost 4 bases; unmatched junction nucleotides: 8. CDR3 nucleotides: TGTGCCAGCAGTGACGCGGGACAGGGGTCGGGCTATGGCTACACCTTC. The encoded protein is CASSDAGQGSGYGYTF.

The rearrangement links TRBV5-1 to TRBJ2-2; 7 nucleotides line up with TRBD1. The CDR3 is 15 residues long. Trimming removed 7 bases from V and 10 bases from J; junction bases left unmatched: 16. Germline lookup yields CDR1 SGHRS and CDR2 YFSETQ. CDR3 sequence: CASQLIKGAKEELFF. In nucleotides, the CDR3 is TGCGCCAGCCAATTGATAAAGGGGGCCAAGGAGGAGCTGTTTTTT.

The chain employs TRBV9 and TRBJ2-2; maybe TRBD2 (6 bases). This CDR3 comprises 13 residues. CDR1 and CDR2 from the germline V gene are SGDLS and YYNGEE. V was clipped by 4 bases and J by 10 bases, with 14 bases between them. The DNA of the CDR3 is TGTGCCAGCAGCTTAACACTAGCTGCGGAGCTGTTTTTT. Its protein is CASSLTLAAELFF.

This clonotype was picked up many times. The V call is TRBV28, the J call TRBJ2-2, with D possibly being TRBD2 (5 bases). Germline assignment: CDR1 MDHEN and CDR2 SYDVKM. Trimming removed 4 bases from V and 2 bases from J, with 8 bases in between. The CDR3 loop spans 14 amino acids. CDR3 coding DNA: TGTGCCAGCAGTTGGAGCGGAAACACCGGGGAGCTGTTTTTT. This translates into CASSWSGNTGELFF.

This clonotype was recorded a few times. The DNA of the CDR3 is TGTGCCAGTTCCGGGACAGATTACATTCTCTCTGGAAACACCATATATTTT. Protein sequence: CASSGTDYILSGNTIYF. V is TRBV19 and J is TRBJ1-3; 7 bases map to TRBD1. Looked up from germline, CDR1 is LNHDA and CDR2 is SQIVND (reference sequence). The J segment lost 0 bases and the V segment lost 8 bases, leaving 13 bases of the junction unmatched. The CDR3 contains 17 residues.

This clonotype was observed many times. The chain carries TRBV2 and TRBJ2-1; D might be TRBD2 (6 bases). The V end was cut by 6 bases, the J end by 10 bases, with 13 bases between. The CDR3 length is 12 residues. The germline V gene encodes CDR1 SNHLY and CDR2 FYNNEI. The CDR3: CASRALAWEQFF. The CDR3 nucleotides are TGTGCCAGCAGAGCTCTAGCGTGGGAGCAGTTCTTC. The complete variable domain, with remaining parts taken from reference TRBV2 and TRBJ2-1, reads EPEVTQTPSHQVTQMGQEVILRCVPISNHLYFYWYRQILGQKVEFLVSFYNNEISEKSEIFDDQFSVERPDGSNFTLKIRSTKLEDSAMYFCASRALAWEQFFGPGTRLTVL.

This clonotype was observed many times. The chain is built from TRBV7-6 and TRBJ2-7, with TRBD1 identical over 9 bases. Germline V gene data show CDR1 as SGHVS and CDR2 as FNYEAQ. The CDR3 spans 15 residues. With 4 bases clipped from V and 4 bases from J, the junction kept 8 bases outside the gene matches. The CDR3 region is CASSSPGQGVYEQYF. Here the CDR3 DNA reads TGTGCCAGCAGCTCGCCGGGACAGGGTGTTTACGAGCAGTACTTC.